This entry lists 17 T cell receptor beta chains sequenced from one sample in a study of type 1 and type 2 diabetes patients. Genomic DNA was the PCR template. Multiplex PCR with 30 forward and 13 reverse primers amplified the TCR beta CDR3. Via MiXCR, TCRdb re-called the multiplex PCR reads, giving one row per CDR3 protein. Here the sample spans some 250,000 distinct CDR3 sequences, 45% to 60% being singletons. Sequencing used peripheral blood mononuclear cells (PBMCs). These receptors all come from a man aged 18 to 29 with type 2 diabetes.

On this clonotype itself: At one of its ends the junction is not consistent with the germline gene, which may arise from a read error. This chain uses TRBV14 with TRBJ2-4; 8 nucleotides line up with TRBD1. This CDR3 has 18 amino acids. Germline CDR1 and CDR2: SGHDN and FVKESK. This CDR3 reads CASSQHRGQGQVKTIQYF. The CDR3 DNA reads TGTGCCAGCAGCCAACATCGGGGGCAGGGACAGGTTAAAACCATTCAGTACTTC. Filled out from reference TRBV14 and TRBJ2-4, the complete variable domain reads EAGVTQFPSHSVIEKGQTVTLRCDPISGHDNLYWYRRVMGKEIKFLLHFVKESKQDESGMPNNRFLAERTGGTYSTLKVQPAELEDSGVYFCASSQHRGQGQVKTIQYFGAGTRLSVL.

V is TRBV2 and J is TRBJ1-4; 9 bases align to TRBD1. CDR3 length equals 16 residues. In germline, CDR1 is SNHLY, CDR2 FYNNEI. With V trimmed by 7 bases and J by 4 bases, 10 bases remained unmatched. The DNA of the CDR3 is TGTGCCAGCACCGGGGACAGGGCTGTCGGTAATGAAAAACTGTTTTTT. The encoded protein is CASTGDRAVGNEKLFF.

This chain uses TRBV15 with TRBJ1-5; no firm D call. The CDR3 is 15 amino acids. Germline V CDR1 and CDR2: LNHNV, YYDKDF (reference sequence). V shed 1 base and J shed 0 bases, with 7 bases lying between them. The CDR3 DNA sequence: TGTGCCACCAGCAGAGCGGACGTTAGCAATCAGCCCCAGCATTTT. Translating it yields CATSRADVSNQPQHF.

This chain links TRBV15 with TRBJ1-3, with 7 nucleotides matching TRBD1. The CDR3 length is 15 residues. The germline V gene has CDR1 LNHNV and CDR2 YYDKDF (reference sequence). V was clipped by 3 bases and J by 3 bases; unmatched bases: 5. Here the CDR3 DNA reads TGTGCCACCAGCAGCACAGGGGAAGGTGGAAACACCATATATTTT. It encodes CATSSTGEGGNTIYF. The entire variable domain, with the rest obtained from reference TRBV15 and TRBJ1-3, is as follows: DAMVIQNPRYQVTQFGKPVTLSCSQTLNHNVMYWYQQKSSQAPKLLFHYYDKDFNNEADTPDNFQSRRPNTSFCFLDIRSPGLGDTAMYLCATSSTGEGGNTIYFGEGSWLTVV.

This chain uses TRBV7-9 with TRBJ1-5; D perhaps matches TRBD1 (5 bases). CDR1 is SEHNR, CDR2 FQNEAQ, per germline (reference sequence). The V end was cut by 7 bases, the J end by 7 bases, with 14 bases between. The length of the CDR3 is 13 residues. Here the CDR3 reads CASTDTYSQPQHF. The CDR3 nucleotides are TGTGCCAGCACGGACACTTATTCACAGCCCCAGCATTTT.

This clonotype was counted only a few times. The rearrangement links TRBV7-2 to TRBJ1-5; D is undetermined. CDR1 is SGHTA and CDR2 is FQGNSA in the germline V gene. This CDR3 is 14 amino acids long. The germline V and J ends were trimmed by 0 bases and 0 bases, with 3 bases remaining between them. The CDR3 loop is CASSLAGSNQPQHF. DNA of the CDR3: TGTGCCAGCAGCTTAGCGGGTAGCAATCAGCCCCAGCATTTT.

This clonotype was detected once. CDR3: CSARHAGLAAKQETQYF. CDR3 coding DNA: TGCAGTGCTAGACACGCCGGACTAGCGGCTAAACAAGAGACCCAGTACTTC. The chain combines TRBV20-1 with TRBJ2-5; TRBD2 aligns across 10 bases. The CDR3 sequence is 17 residues long. Germline CDR1 DFQATT, CDR2 SNEGSKA (reference sequence). V gave up 2 bases and J gave up 2 bases; unmatched junction bases: 11.

The V call is TRBV29-1, the J call TRBJ1-2; D is undetermined. Trimming shortened V by 5 bases and J by 6 bases, and 16 bases separated the two germline ends. Germline-derived CDR1 and CDR2 are SQVTM and ANQGSEA. The CDR3 length is 13 residues. The CDR3 DNA is TGCAGCGTTTCCCGCGTATTAACAGATGGCTACACCTTC. It encodes CSVSRVLTDGYTF.

CDR3 protein: CATSTAWGANVLTF. The CDR3 coding sequence is TGTGCCACCAGTACAGCGTGGGGGGCCAACGTCCTGACTTTC. The chain links TRBV24-1 to TRBJ2-6; D gene ambiguous. CDR3 size: 14 residues. Per the germline V gene, CDR1 is KGHDR and CDR2 is SFDVKD. V lost 6 bases and J lost 4, with 9 bases in between.

This clonotype was recorded many times. The J gene is TRBJ1-1, the V gene TRBV24-1, with 9 bases lining up with TRBD1. J gave up 6 bases and V 7 bases, and 2 bases lay outside the gene matches. This CDR3 region has 12 residues. From germline, CDR1 is KGHDR and CDR2 SFDVKD. This chain's CDR3 is CATRGTGSEAFF. CDR3 nucleotides: TGTGCCACCAGGGGGACAGGGTCTGAAGCTTTCTTT.

This clonotype was seen a handful of times. The chain recombines TRBV15 with TRBJ2-1; 9 positions match TRBD2. The CDR3 consists of 15 residues. Germline assignment: CDR1 LNHNV and CDR2 YYDKDF (reference sequence). Losses at the gene ends were 1 base for V and 8 bases for J; bases not matched to a gene: 6. The CDR3 loop reads CATSRARAGGDEQFF. CDR3 coding DNA: TGTGCCACCAGCAGAGCGCGGGCGGGGGGGGATGAGCAGTTCTTC. The variable domain in full, with the rest retrieved from reference TRBV15 and TRBJ2-1, is DAMVIQNPRYQVTQFGKPVTLSCSQTLNHNVMYWYQQKSSQAPKLLFHYYDKDFNNEADTPDNFQSRRPNTSFCFLDIRSPGLGDTAMYLCATSRARAGGDEQFFGPGTRLTVL.

This clonotype was seen only a few times. The CDR3, as DNA: TGTGCCAGCAGCGTAGGGGAGCAGGGATTAGGCTACACCTTC. It is translated as CASSVGEQGLGYTF. The V gene is TRBV9, the J gene TRBJ1-2; D might be TRBD1 (5 bases). Trimming cost V 0 bases and J 8 bases, with 14 bases left between them. CDR1 is SGDLS, CDR2 YYNGEE, per germline. The CDR3 contains 14 residues.

This clonotype was observed once. The V call is TRBV7-3, the J call TRBJ2-7, with 7 positions matching TRBD1. CDR1 and CDR2 from the germline V gene are SGHTA and FQGTGA. The CDR3 loop spans 13 amino acids. V gave up 5 bases and J gave up 6 bases; unmatched junction bases: 7. CDR3 protein: CASSQSNRGEQYF. The CDR3 nucleotides read TGTGCCAGCAGCCAATCGAACAGGGGCGAGCAGTACTTC.

This sequence joins TRBV6-6 and TRBJ2-3; 10 positions match TRBD2. Trimming took 10 bases from V and 4 from J; bases not matched to a gene: 11. CDR1 MNHNY and CDR2 SVGAGI come from the germline V gene (reference sequence). CDR3 length: 15 amino acids. The CDR3 region is CAIGVSSGSADTQYF. The CDR3 bases are TGTGCCATCGGAGTGTCTAGCGGGAGCGCAGATACGCAGTATTTT.

The sample holds a few counts of this clonotype. This chain links TRBV20-1 with TRBJ1-2; a weak D match, TRBD1 (5 bases). The CDR3 runs to 15 residues. V was pared by 3 bases and J by 4 bases, with 18 bases between. In germline, CDR1 is DFQATT, CDR2 SNEGSKA (reference sequence). The CDR3 coding sequence is TGCAGTGCTAGGGTACAGGTCCGAGTCCCCTATGGCTACACCTTC. Its translation: CSARVQVRVPYGYTF.

The rearrangement joins TRBV12-3 or TRBV12-4 to TRBJ2-1; D tentatively reads TRBD1 or TRBD2 (5 bases each). The CDR3 spans 15 residues. Trimming pared 6 bases from V and 3 bases from J, leaving 15 bases between. In nucleotides, the CDR3 is TGTGCCAGCAGCCGTTCCTGGGGGAGCTACAATGAGCAGTTCTTC. Translation: CASSRSWGSYNEQFF.

The chain carries TRBV4-1 and TRBJ2-2; 7 bases align to TRBD2. Germline loops: CDR1 MGHRA, CDR2 YSYEKL. The CDR3 length is 16 residues. J lost 3 bases, V lost 5 bases, and 9 bases had no gene match. The CDR3 loop reads CASSTGRQGDTGELFF. CDR3 DNA: TGCGCCAGCAGCACCGGGAGGCAGGGCGACACCGGGGAGCTGTTTTTT.